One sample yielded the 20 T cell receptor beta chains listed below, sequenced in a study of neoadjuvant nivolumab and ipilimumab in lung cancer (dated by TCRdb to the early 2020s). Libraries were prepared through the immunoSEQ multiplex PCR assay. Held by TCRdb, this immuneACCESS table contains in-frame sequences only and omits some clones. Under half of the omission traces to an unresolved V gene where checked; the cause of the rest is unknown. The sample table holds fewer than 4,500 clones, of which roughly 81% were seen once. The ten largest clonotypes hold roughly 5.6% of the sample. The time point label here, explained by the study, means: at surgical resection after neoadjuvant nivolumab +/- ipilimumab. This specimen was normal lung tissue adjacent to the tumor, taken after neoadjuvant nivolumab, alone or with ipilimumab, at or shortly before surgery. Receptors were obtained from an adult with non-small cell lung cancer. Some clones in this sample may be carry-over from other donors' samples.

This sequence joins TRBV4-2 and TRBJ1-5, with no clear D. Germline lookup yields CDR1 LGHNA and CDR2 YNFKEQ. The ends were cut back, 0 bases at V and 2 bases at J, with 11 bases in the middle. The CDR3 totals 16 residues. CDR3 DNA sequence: TGTGCCAGCAGCCAAGATCGGGCCAGAGGCAATCAGCCCCAGCATTTT. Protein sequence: CASSQDRARGNQPQHF.

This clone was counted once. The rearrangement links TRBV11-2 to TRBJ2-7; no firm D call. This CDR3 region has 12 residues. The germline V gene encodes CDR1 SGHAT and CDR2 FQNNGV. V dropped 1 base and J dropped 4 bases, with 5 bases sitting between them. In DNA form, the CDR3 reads TGTGCCAGCAGCTTAGGGCATTACGAGCAGTACTTC. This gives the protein CASSLGHYEQYF.

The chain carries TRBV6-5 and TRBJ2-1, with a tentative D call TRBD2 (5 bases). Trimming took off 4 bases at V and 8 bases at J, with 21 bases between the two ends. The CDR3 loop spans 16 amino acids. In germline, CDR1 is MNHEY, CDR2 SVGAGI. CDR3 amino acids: CASSSERNNRAHEQFF. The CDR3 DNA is TGTGCCAGCAGTTCAGAGCGGAATAATAGGGCCCATGAGCAGTTCTTC.

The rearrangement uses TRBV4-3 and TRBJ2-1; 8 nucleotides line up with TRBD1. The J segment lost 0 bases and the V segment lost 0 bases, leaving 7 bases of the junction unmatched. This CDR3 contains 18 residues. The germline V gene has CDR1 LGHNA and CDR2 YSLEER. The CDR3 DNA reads TGCGCCAGCAGCCAAGAACCCCCTGACAGGGGCTCCTACAATGAGCAGTTCTTC. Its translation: CASSQEPPDRGSYNEQFF.

DNA of the CDR3: TGTGCCAGCACAGTACAAGAGACCCAGTACTTC. It specifies CASTVQETQYF. The chain joins TRBV2 to TRBJ2-5; D call uncertain. The length of the CDR3 is 11 residues. The germline V and J ends were trimmed by 7 bases and 2 bases, with 5 bases remaining between them. Germline V gene lookup returns CDR1 SNHLY and CDR2 FYNNEI. The full variable domain, its missing parts supplied by reference TRBV2 and TRBJ2-5, is EPEVTQTPSHQVTQMGQEVILRCVPISNHLYFYWYRQILGQKVEFLVSFYNNEISEKSEIFDDQFSVERPDGSNFTLKIRSTKLEDSAMYFCASTVQETQYFGPGTRLLVL.

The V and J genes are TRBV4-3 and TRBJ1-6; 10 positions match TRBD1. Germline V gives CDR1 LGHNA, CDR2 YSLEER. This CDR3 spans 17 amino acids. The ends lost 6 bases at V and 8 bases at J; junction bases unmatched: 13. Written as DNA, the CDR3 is TGCGCCAGCAGTCTTGAACCCCCCGGGACAGGGGATTCACCCCTCCACTTT. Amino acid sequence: CASSLEPPGTGDSPLHF.

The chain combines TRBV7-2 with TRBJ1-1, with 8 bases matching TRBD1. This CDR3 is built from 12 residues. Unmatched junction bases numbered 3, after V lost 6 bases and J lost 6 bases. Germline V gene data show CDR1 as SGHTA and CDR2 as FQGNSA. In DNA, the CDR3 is TGTGCCAGCAGAATACAGGGGGCTGAAGCTTTCTTT. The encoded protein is CASRIQGAEAFF.

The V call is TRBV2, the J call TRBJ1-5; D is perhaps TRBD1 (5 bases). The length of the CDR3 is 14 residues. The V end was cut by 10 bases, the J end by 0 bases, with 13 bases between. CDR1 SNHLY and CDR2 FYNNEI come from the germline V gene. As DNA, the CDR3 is TGTGCCACTCGGTGGGGGGATAGCAATCAGCCCCAGCATTTT. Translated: CATRWGDSNQPQHF.

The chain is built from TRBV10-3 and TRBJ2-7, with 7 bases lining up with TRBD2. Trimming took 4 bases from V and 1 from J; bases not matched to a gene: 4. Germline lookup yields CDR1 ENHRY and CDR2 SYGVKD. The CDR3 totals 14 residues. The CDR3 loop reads CAISVTSTSYEQYF. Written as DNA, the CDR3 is TGTGCCATCAGTGTGACTAGCACGTCCTACGAGCAGTACTTC.

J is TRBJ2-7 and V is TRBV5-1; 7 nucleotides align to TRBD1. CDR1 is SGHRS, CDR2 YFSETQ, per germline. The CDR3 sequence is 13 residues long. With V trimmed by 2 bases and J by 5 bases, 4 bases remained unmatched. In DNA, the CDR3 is TGCGCCAGCAGCTTTCAACAGGGGAACGAGCAGTACTTC. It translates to CASSFQQGNEQYF.

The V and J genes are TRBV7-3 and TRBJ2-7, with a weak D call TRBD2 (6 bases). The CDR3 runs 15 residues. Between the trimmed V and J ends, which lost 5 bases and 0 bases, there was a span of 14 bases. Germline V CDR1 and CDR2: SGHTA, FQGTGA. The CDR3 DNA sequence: TGTGCCAGCAGCCGCGGGACTGATACCTCCTACGAGCAGTACTTC. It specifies CASSRGTDTSYEQYF.

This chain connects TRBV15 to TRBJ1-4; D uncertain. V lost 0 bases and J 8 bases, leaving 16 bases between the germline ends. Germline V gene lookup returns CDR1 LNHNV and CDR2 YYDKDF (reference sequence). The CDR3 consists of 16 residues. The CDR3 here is CATSRDFGWIKEKLFF. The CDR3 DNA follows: TGTGCCACCAGCAGAGATTTCGGGTGGATAAAGGAAAAACTGTTTTTT.

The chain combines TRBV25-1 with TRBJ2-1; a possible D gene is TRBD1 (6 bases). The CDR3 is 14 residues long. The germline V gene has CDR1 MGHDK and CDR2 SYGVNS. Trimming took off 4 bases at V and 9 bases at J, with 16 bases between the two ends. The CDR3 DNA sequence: TGTGCCAGCAGTGGACGACTACAGGGAACTGAGCAGTTCTTC. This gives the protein CASSGRLQGTEQFF. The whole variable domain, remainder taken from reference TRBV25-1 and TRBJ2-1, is EADIYQTPRYLVIGTGKKITLECSQTMGHDKMYWYQQDPGMELHLIHYSYGVNSTEKGDLSSESTVSRIRTEHFPLTLESARPSHTSQYLCASSGRLQGTEQFFGPGTRLTVL.

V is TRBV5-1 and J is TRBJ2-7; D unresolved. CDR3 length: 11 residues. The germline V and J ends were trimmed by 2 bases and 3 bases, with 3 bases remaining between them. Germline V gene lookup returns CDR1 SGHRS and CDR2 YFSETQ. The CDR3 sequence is CASSFGYEQYF. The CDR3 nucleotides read TGCGCCAGCAGCTTCGGCTACGAGCAGTACTTC.

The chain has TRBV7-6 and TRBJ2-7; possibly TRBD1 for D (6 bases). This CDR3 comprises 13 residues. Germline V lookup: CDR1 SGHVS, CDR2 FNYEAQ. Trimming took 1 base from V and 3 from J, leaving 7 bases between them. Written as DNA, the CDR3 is TGTGCCAGCAGCTTAGGGACAGTCTACGAGCAGTACTTC. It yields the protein CASSLGTVYEQYF.

In DNA form, the CDR3 reads TGTGCCTGGAGTCCCACAGGGAACACTGAAGCTTTCTTT. Its protein product is CAWSPTGNTEAFF. The V and J genes are TRBV30 and TRBJ1-1; D is perhaps TRBD1 (5 bases). V dropped 2 bases and J dropped 1 base, with 8 bases sitting between them. The CDR3 sequence is 13 residues long. From germline, CDR1 is GTSNPN and CDR2 SVGIG (reference sequence).

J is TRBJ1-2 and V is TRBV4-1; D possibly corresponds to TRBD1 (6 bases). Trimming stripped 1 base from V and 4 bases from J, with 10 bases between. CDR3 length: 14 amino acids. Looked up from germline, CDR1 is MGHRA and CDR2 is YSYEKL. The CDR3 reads CASSQGGHGYGYTF. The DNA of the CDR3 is TGCGCCAGCAGCCAAGGGGGGCATGGCTATGGCTACACCTTC.

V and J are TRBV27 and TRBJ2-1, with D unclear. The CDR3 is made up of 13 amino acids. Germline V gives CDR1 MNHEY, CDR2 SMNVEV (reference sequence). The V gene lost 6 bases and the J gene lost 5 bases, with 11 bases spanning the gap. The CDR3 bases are TGTGCCAGCAGGGGAACAGATAACAATGAGCAGTTCTTC. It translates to CASRGTDNNEQFF.

CDR3 loop: CASGLNRGRGLHGNTEAFF. The CDR3 region has the DNA TGTGCTAGTGGTTTGAACCGGGGCAGGGGGCTCCACGGGAACACTGAAGCTTTCTTT. This rearrangement joins TRBV12-5 to TRBJ1-1, with 8 positions matching TRBD1. CDR3 length: 19 residues. Germline V gene lookup returns CDR1 LGHNT and CDR2 FRNRAP. Losses at the gene ends were 2 bases for V and 1 base for J; bases not matched to a gene: 15.

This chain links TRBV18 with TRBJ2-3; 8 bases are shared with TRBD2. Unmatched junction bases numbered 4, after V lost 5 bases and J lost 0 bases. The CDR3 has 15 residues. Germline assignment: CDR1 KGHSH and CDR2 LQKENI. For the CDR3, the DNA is TGTGCCAGCTCATCACTAGCGGCTAGCACAGATACGCAGTATTTT. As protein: CASSSLAASTDTQYF.